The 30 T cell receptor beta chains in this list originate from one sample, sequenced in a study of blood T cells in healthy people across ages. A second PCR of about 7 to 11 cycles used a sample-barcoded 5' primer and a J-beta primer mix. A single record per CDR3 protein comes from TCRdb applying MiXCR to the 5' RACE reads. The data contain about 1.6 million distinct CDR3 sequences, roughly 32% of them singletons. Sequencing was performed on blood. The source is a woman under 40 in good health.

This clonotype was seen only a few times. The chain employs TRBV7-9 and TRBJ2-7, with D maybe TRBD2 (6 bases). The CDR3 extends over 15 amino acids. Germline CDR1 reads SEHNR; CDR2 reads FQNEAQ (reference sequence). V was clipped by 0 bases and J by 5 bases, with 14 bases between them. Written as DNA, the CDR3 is TGTGCCAGCAGCTTAGCGTTGAGGGCTAGCGACGAGCAGTACTTC. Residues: CASSLALRASDEQYF.

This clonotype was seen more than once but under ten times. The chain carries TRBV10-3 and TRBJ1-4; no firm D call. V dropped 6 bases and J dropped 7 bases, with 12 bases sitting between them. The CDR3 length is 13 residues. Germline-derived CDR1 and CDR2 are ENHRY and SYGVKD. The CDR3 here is CAIRGISSEKLFF. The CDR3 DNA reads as TGTGCCATCAGGGGGATTTCGTCTGAAAAACTGTTTTTT.

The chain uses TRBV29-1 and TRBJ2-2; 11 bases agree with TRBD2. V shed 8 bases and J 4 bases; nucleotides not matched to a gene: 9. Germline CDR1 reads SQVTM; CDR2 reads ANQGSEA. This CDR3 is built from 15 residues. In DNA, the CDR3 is TGCAGCTTATATAGCGGGGGGGCCGTCACCGGGGAGCTGTTTTTT. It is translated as CSLYSGGAVTGELFF.

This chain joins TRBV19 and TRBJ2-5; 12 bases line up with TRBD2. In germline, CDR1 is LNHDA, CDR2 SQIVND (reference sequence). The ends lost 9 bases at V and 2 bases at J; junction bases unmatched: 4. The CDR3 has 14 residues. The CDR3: CASTSGRTQETQYF. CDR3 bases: TGTGCCAGCACTAGCGGGAGGACTCAAGAGACCCAGTACTTC.

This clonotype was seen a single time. The CDR3 here is CSARDLAGAQYF. CDR3 sequence (DNA): TGCAGTGCTAGAGATCTGGCGGGGGCCCAGTATTTT. The chain couples TRBV20-1 to TRBJ2-3; maybe TRBD2 (7 bases). Trimming took off 0 bases at V and 12 bases at J, with 13 bases between the two ends. The CDR3 has 12 residues. Germline V CDR1 and CDR2: DFQATT, SNEGSKA (reference sequence).

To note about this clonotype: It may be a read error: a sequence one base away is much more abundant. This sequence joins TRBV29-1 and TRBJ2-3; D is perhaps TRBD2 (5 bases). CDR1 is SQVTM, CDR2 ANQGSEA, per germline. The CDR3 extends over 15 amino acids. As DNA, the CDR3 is TGCGGCGTTGAAGGCAGCCCGGGATTCACAGATACGCAGTATTTT. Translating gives CGVEGSPGFTDTQYF.

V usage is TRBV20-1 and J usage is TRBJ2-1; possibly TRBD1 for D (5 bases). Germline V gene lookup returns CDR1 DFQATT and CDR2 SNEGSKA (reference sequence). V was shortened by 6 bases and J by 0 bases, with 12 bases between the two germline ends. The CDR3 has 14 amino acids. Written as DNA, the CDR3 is TGCAGTGCACAAAGGGGAAGCTCCTACAATGAGCAGTTCTTC. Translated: CSAQRGSSYNEQFF.

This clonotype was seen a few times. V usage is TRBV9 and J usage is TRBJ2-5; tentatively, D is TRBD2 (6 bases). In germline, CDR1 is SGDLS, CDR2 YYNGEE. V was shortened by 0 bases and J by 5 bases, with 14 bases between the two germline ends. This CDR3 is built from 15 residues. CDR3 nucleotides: TGTGCCAGCAGCGTAGACCTGGGGGGTCCGGAGACCCAGTACTTC. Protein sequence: CASSVDLGGPETQYF.

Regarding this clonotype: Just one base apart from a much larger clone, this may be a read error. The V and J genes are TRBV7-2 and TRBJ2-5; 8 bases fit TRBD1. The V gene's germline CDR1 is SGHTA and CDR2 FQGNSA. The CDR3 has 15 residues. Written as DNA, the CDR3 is TGTGCCGGCAGCTCCGGGGACAGGCGTCAAGAGACCCAGTACTTC. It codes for CAGSSGDRRQETQYF.

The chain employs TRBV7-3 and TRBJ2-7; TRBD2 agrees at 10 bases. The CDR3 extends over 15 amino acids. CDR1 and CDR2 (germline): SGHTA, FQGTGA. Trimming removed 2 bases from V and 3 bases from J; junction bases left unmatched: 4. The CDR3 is CASSLDTSGVYEQYF. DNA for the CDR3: TGTGCCAGCAGCTTAGACACTAGCGGGGTCTACGAGCAGTACTTC. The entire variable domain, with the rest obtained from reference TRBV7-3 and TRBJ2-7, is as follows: GAGVSQTPSNKVTEKGKYVELRCDPISGHTALYWYRQSLGQGPEFLIYFQGTGAADDSGLPNDRFFAVRPEGSVSTLKIQRTERGDSAVYLCASSLDTSGVYEQYFGPGTRLTVT.

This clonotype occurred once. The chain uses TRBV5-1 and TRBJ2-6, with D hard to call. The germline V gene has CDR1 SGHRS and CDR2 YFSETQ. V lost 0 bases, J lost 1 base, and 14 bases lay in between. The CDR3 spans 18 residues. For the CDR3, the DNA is TGCGCCAGCAGCTTGGCCCCTCCATCCGCTTCTGGGGCCAACGTCCTGACTTTC. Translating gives CASSLAPPSASGANVLTF.

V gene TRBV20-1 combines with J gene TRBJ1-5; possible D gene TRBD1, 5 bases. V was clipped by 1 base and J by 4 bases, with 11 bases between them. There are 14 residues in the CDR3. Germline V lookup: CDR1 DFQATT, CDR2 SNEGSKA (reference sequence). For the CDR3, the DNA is TGCAGTGCTAGAGTATCAGGGCAGAATCAGCCCCAGCATTTT. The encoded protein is CSARVSGQNQPQHF.

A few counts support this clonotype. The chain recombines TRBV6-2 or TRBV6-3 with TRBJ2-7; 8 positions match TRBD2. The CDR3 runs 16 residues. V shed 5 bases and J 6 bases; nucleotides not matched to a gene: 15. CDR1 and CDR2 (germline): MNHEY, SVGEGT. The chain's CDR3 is CASSPNEVAGRVEQYF. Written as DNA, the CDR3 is TGTGCCAGCAGTCCCAACGAGGTAGCGGGGAGGGTCGAGCAGTACTTC.

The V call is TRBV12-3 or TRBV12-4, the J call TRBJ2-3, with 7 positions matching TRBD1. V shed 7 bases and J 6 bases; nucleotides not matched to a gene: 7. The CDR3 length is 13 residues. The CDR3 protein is CASTIHRGDTQYF. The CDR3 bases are TGTGCCAGCACCATCCACAGGGGTGATACGCAGTATTTT.

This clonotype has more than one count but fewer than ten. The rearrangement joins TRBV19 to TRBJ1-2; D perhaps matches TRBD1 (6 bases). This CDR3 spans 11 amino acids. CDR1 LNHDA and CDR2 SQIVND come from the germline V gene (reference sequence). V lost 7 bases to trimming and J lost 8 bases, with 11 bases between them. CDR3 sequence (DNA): TGTGCCAGTACTGCAGGGGTCGGCTACACCTTC. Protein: CASTAGVGYTF.

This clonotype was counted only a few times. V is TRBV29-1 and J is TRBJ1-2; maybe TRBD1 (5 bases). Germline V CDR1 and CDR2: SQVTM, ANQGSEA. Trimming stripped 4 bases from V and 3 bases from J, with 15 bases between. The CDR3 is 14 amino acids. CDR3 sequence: CSVADGTGDYGYTF. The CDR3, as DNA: TGCAGCGTTGCGGACGGGACCGGGGACTATGGCTACACCTTC.

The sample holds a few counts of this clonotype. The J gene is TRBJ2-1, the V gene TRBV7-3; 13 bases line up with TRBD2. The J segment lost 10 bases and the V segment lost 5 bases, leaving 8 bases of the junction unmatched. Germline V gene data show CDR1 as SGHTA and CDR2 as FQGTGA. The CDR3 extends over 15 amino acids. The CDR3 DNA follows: TGTGCCAGCAGCCCCACTAGCGGGAGGGCCGAGGAGCAGTTCTTC. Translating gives CASSPTSGRAEEQFF.

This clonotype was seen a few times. The CDR3 here is CASSLSWDISSPLHF. For the CDR3, the DNA is TGTGCCAGCAGCCTTTCGTGGGACATATCCTCACCCCTCCACTTT. The genes are TRBV14 and TRBJ1-6; TRBD1 is a possible D gene (6 bases). CDR1 is SGHDN, CDR2 FVKESK, per germline. The CDR3 contains 15 residues. The V end lost 4 bases, the J end lost 10 bases, and 17 bases lay between the germline ends.

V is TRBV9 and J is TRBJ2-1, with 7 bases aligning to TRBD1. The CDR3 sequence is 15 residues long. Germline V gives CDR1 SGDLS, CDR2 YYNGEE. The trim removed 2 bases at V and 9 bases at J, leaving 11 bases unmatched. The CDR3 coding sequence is TGTGCCAGCAGCGTCTCGGACAGGCCCCTCTTTGAGCAGTTCTTC. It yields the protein CASSVSDRPLFEQFF.

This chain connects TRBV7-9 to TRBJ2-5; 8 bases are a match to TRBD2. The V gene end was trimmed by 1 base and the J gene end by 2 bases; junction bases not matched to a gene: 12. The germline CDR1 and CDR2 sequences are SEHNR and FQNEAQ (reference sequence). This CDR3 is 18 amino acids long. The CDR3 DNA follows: TGTGCCAGCAGCTTAGGGCGGGAGGCCTACTCGTCTCAAGAGACCCAGTACTTC. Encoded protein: CASSLGREAYSSQETQYF.

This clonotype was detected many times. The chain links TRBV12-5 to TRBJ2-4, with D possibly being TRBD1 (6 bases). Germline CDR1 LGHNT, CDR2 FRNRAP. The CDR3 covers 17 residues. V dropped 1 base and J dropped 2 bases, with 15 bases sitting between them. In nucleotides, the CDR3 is TGTGCTAGTGGTTTGGAAAGACAGGAACTACCCAAAAACATTCAGTACTTC. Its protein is CASGLERQELPKNIQYF.

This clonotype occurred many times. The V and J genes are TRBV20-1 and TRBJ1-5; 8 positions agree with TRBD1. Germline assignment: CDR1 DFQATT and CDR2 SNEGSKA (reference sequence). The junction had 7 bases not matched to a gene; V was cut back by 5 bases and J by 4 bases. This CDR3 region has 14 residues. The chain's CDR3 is CSAQTGALNQPQHF. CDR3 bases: TGCAGTGCTCAGACAGGGGCACTTAATCAGCCCCAGCATTTT.

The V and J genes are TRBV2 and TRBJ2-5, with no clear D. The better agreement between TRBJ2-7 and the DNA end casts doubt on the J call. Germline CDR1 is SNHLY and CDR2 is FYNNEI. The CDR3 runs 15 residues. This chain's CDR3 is CASRAMLGSWGEQYF. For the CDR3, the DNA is TGTGCCAGCAGAGCCATGCTGGGGTCCTGGGGCGAGCAGTACTTC.

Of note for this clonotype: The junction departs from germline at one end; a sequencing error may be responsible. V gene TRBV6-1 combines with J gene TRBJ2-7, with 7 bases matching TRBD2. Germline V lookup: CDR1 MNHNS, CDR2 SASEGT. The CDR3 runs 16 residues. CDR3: CASSADSSGTSCEQYF. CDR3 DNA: TGTGCCAGCAGTGCGGATTCTAGCGGAACGTCCTGCGAGCAGTACTTC.

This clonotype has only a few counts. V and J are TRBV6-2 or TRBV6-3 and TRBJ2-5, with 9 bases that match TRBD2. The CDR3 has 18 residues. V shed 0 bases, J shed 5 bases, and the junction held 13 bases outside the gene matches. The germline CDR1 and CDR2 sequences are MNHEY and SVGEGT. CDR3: CASSYSRSSGGPRETQYF. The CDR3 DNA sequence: TGTGCCAGCAGTTACTCGAGGTCCAGCGGGGGGCCCCGGGAGACCCAGTACTTC.

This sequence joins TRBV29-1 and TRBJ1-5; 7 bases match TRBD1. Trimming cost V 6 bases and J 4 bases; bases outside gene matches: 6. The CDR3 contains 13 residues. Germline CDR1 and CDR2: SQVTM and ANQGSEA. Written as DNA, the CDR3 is TGCAGCGTCCCGGACAGGTTAAATCAGCCCCAGCATTTT. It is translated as CSVPDRLNQPQHF.

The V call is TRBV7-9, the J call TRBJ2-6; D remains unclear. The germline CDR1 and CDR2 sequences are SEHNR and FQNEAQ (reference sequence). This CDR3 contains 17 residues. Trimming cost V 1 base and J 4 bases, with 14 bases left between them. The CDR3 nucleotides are TGTGCCAGCAGCTTAGTTCTGGGTGAGGCCGGGGCCAACGTCCTGACTTTC. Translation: CASSLVLGEAGANVLTF.

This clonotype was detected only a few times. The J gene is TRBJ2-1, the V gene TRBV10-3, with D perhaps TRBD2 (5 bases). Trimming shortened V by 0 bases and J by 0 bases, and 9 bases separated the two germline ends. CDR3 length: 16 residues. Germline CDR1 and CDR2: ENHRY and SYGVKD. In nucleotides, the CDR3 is TGTGCCATCAGTGAGTCACTGGGGAGCTCCTACAATGAGCAGTTCTTC. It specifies CAISESLGSSYNEQFF.

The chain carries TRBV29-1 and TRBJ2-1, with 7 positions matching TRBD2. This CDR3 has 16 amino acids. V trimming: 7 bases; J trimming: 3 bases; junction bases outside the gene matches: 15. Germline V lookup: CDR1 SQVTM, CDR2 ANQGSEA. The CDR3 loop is CSARGGSGSNYNEQFF. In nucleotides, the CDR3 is TGCAGCGCTCGAGGTGGTAGCGGGTCTAACTACAATGAGCAGTTCTTC.

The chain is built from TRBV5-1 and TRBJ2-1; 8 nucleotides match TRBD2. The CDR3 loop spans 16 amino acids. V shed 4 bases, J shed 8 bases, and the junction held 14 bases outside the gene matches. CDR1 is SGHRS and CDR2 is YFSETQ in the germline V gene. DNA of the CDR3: TGCGCCAGCAGCCACGGGGGGCATAGCGGGACTGATGAGCAGTTCTTC. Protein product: CASSHGGHSGTDEQFF. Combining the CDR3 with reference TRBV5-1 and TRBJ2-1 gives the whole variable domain KAGVTQTPRYLIKTRGQQVTLSCSPISGHRSVSWYQQTPGQGLQFLFEYFSETQRNKGNFPGRFSGRQFSNSRSEMNVSTLELGDSALYLCASSHGGHSGTDEQFFGPGTRLTVL.